What follows describes a single T cell receptor beta chain. The data derive from a study of blood T cell repertoires in COVID-19. Study in general: T cells, B-cell-depleted T cells, or PBMCs provided the cDNA or gDNA that served as material.

The data were produced by immunoSEQ multiplex PCR, yet TCRdb's version contains in-frame clones alone and is incomplete. The sample yields around 42,000 clones, about 75% seen once. The CDR3 length is 15 residues. CDR1 and CDR2 (germline): MNHEY, SMNVEV (reference sequence). J gave up 5 bases and V 5 bases, and 5 bases lay outside the gene matches. Input material: peripheral blood. The receptor was isolated from a man aged 70-80 years with active or convalescent COVID-19. The chain has TRBV27 and TRBJ2-5; 13 bases are a match to TRBD2. CDR3 region: CASSTRLAGGETQYF. CDR3 nucleotides: TGTGCCAGCAGTACCCGACTAGCGGGGGGTGAGACCCAGTACTTC.